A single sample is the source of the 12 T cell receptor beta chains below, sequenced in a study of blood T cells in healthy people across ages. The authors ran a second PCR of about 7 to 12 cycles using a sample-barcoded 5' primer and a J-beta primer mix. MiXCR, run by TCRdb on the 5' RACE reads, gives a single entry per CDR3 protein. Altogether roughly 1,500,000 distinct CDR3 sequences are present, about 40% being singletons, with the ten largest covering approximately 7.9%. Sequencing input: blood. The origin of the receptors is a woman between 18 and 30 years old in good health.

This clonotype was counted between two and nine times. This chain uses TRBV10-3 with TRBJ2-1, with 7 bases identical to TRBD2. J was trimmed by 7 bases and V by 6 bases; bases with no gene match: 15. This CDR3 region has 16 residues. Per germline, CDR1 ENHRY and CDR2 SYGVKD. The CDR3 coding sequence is TGTGCCATCAGATTAGAAACGGGAGGAGTTTTAAATGAGCAGTTCTTC. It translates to CAIRLETGGVLNEQFF.

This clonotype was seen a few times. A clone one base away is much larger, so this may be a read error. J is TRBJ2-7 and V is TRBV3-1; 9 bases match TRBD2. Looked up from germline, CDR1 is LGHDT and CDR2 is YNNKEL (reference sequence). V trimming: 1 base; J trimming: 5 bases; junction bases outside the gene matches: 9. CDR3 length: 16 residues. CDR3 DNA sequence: TGTGCCAGCAGCCAAGGGATTAGCGGGAGAAACGACGAGCAGTACTTC. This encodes CASSQGISGRNDEQYF.

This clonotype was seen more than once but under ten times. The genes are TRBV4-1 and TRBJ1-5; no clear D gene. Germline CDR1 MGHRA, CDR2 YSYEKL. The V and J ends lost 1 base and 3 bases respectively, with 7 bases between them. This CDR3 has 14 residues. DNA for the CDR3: TGCGCCAGCAGCCAAGTGTTCGCCAATCAGCCCCAGCATTTT. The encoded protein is CASSQVFANQPQHF.

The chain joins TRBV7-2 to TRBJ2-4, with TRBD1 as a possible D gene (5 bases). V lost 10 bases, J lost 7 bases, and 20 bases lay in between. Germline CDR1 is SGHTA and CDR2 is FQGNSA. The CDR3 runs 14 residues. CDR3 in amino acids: CATTPGAKSNIQYF. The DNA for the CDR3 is TGTGCCACCACACCTGGGGCCAAGAGCAACATTCAGTACTTC.

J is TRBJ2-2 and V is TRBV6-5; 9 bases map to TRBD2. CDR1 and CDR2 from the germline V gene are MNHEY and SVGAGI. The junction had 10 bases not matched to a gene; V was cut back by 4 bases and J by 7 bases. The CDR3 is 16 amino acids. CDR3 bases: TGTGCCAGCAGTTTGGCGGGAGGGCCTAGGAGCGGGGAGCTGTTTTTT. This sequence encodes CASSLAGGPRSGELFF.

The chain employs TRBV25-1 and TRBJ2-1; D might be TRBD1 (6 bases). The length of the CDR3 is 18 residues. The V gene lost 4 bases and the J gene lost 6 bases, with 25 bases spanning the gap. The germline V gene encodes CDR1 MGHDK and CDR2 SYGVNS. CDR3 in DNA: TGTGCCAGCAGTGCGCGCGAAAGGACAGTTCGGGCTGTCAATGAGCAGTTCTTC. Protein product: CASSARERTVRAVNEQFF.

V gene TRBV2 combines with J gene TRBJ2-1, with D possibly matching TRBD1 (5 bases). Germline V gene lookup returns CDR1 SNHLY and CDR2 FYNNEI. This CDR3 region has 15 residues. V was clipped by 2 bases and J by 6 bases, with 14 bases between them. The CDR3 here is CASSENGQGGNEQFF. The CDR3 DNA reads TGTGCCAGCAGTGAAAATGGCCAGGGTGGCAATGAGCAGTTCTTC.

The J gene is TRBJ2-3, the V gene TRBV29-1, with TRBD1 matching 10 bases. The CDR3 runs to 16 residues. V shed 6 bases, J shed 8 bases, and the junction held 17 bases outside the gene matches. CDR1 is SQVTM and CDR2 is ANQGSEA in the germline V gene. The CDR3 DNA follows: TGCAGCGTCCAGGGGATAGGGGACAGGGGTTCGTTTACGCAGTATTTT. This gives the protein CSVQGIGDRGSFTQYF.

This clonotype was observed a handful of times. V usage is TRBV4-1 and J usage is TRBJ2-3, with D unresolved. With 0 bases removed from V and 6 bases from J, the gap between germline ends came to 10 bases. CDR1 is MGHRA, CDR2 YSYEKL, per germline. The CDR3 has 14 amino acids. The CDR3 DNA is TGCGCCAGCAGCCAAGAGGGTGGTCCGGATACGCAGTATTTT. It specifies CASSQEGGPDTQYF.

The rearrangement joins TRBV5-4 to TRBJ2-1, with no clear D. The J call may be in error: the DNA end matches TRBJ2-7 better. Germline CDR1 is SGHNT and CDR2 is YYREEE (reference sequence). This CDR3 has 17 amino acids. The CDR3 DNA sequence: TGTGCCAGCAGCTTGGGCCCGGTGTTGAGCTCCTACAATGAGCAGTACTTC. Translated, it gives CASSLGPVLSSYNEQYF.

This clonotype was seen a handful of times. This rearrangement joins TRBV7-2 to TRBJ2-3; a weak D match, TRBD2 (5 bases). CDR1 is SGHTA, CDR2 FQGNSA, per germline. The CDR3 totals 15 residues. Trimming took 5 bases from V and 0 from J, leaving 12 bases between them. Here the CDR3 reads CASSPRPGSTDTQYF. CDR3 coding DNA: TGTGCCAGCAGCCCCAGGCCGGGGAGCACAGATACGCAGTATTTT.

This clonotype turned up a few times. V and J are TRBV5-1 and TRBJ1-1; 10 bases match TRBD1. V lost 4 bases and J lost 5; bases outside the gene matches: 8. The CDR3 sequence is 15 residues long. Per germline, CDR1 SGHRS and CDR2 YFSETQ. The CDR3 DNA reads TGCGCCAGCAGCAGAGACAGGGGGCGAGGGACTGAAGCTTTCTTT. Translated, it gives CASSRDRGRGTEAFF.